A single sample is the source of the 7 T cell receptor beta chains below, sequenced in a study of blood T cell repertoires in COVID-19. TCRdb's copy holds only in-frame clones and misses some; the assay was immunoSEQ multiplex PCR. The sample gives tens of thousands of clones, more than 60% of which show up once; 15% to 20% is in the top ten. The sequencing input was peripheral blood. The receptors come from a woman aged 50 to 60 with active or convalescent COVID-19.

This chain links TRBV5-1 with TRBJ1-2; D unclear. V was shortened by 3 bases and J by 6 bases, with 12 bases between the two germline ends. CDR3 length equals 13 residues. The germline V gene encodes CDR1 SGHRS and CDR2 YFSETQ. CDR3 amino acids: CASSWAGSDGYTF. Here the CDR3 DNA reads TGCGCCAGCAGCTGGGCGGGGAGCGATGGCTACACCTTC.

The chain uses TRBV5-8 and TRBJ2-2, with D maybe TRBD2 (5 bases). Germline CDR1 SGHTS, CDR2 YDEGEE. Between the trimmed V and J ends, which lost 3 bases and 3 bases, there was a span of 6 bases. This CDR3 contains 13 residues. CDR3 protein: CASSWEYTGELFF. CDR3 DNA sequence: TGTGCCAGCAGCTGGGAGTACACCGGGGAGCTGTTTTTT. Variable domain in full (rest from reference TRBV5-8 and TRBJ2-2): EAGVTQSPTHLIKTRGQQATLRCSPISGHTSVYWYQQALGLGLQFLLWYDEGEERNRGNFPPRFSGRQFPNYSSELNVNALELEDSALYLCASSWEYTGELFFGEGSRLTVL.

The rearrangement uses TRBV11-3 and TRBJ2-2, with D uncertain. The CDR3 covers 13 residues. Germline CDR1 and CDR2: SGHNT and YENEEA. Trimming stripped 0 bases from V and 4 bases from J, with 3 bases between. This CDR3 reads CASSLDVTGELFF. The CDR3 region has the DNA TGTGCCAGCAGCTTAGACGTCACCGGGGAGCTGTTTTTT.

This clone was observed at least ten times. J is TRBJ2-3 and V is TRBV19, with a possible D match to TRBD1 (6 bases). Germline CDR1 is LNHDA and CDR2 is SQIVND (reference sequence). CDR3 length equals 14 residues. The V and J ends lost 7 bases and 4 bases respectively, with 15 bases between them. The CDR3 DNA is TGTGCCAGTAAATACCAGGGGATAGCAGATACGCAGTATTTT. As protein: CASKYQGIADTQYF.

This clone was observed a few times. This chain uses TRBV10-1 with TRBJ2-2; TRBD2 matches 11 bases. V lost 8 bases and J lost 3; bases outside the gene matches: 11. From germline, CDR1 is WNHNN and CDR2 SYGVQD (reference sequence). The CDR3 covers 17 residues. The CDR3 region is CASAGDTSGRDTGELFF. The CDR3 coding sequence is TGCGCCAGCGCGGGGGATACTAGCGGGAGAGACACCGGGGAGCTGTTTTTT.

This rearrangement joins TRBV6-1 to TRBJ2-5; a possible D gene is TRBD2 (6 bases). Trimming removed 2 bases from V and 4 bases from J, with 11 bases in between. The CDR3 extends over 14 amino acids. From germline, CDR1 is MNHNS and CDR2 SASEGT. The CDR3 DNA sequence: TGTGCCAGCAGTGAATGGGCGGGATTAGAGACCCAGTACTTC. It translates to CASSEWAGLETQYF.

This chain joins TRBV27 and TRBJ2-3; 7 nucleotides line up with TRBD1. The CDR3 length is 15 residues. Germline CDR1 MNHEY, CDR2 SMNVEV (reference sequence). With 7 bases clipped from V and 2 bases from J, the junction kept 9 bases outside the gene matches. CDR3 nucleotide sequence: TGTGCCAGCACCTTCGGACAGGCCTACACAGATACGCAGTATTTT. This translates into CASTFGQAYTDTQYF.